This is a list of T cell receptor beta chains from one sample in a study of OX40 agonist ivuxolimab in advanced cancers. The table came from immunoSEQ multiplex PCR; TCRdb's copy has only in-frame clones and leaves some out. The sample has about 63,000 clones, approximately 90% seen once. The material sequenced was CD4+ or CD8+ T cells sorted from blood, taken in a trial of the OX40 agonist ivuxolimab. These TCRs come from an adult with an advanced solid tumor such as melanoma, head and neck, liver or kidney cancer. The CDR3 runs from the conserved cysteine through the conserved F or W. The D gene is left open where the match is weak. Not every row has a clone size; where given, it reads once, few, many or a size class.

>NA|TRBV10-3|TRBD2|14|TRBJ2-3
CAIRIAGASDTQYF
TGTGCCATCAGGATAGCGGGAGCCTCAGATACGCAGTATTTT
>NA|TRBV28|NA|12|TRBJ1-5
CASSERVQPQHF
TGTGCCAGCAGCGAAAGGGTGCAGCCCCAGCATTTT
>once|TRBV9|NA|15|TRBJ1-5
CASSVGGGKGQPQHF
TGTGCCAGCAGCGTAGGAGGGGGTAAGGGGCAGCCCCAGCATTTT
>NA|TRBV5-6|TRBD1|17|TRBJ1-2
CASSLSTGGLIVSGYTF
TGTGCCAGCAGCTTGTCGACAGGGGGACTTATAGTAAGTGGCTACACCTTC
>NA|TRBV28|NA|15|TRBJ1-5
CASSLLLGENQPQHF
TGTGCCAGCAGTTTATTATTGGGGGAGAATCAGCCCCAGCATTTT
>NA|TRBV5-6|TRBD2|15|TRBJ2-7
CASSVVTGRSYEQYF
TGTGCCAGCAGCGTAGTGACCGGGAGGTCCTACGAGCAGTACTTC
>once|TRBV7-2|NA|16|TRBJ2-3
CASSANGPGSTDTQYF
TGTGCCAGCAGCGCTAACGGACCCGGGAGCACAGATACGCAGTATTTT
>NA|TRBV27|TRBD1|16|TRBJ1-1
CASSLSGQGRNTEAFF
TGTGCCAGCAGTCTCAGTGGACAGGGGCGGAACACTGAAGCTTTCTTT
>once|TRBV18|NA|13|TRBJ2-7
CASSPGPAYEQYF
TGTGCCAGCTCACCTGGCCCAGCCTACGAGCAGTACTTC
>NA|TRBV5-6|NA|14|TRBJ2-3
CASSLLLSTDTQYF
TGTGCCAGCAGCTTGCTACTTAGCACAGATACGCAGTATTTT
>NA|TRBV20-1|NA|11|TRBJ2-3
CSEGSTDTQYF
TGCAGTGAGGGGAGTACAGATACGCAGTATTTT
>few|TRBV10-3|NA|13|TRBJ1-2
CAISESRQDGYTF
TGTGCCATCAGTGAGTCTCGGCAGGATGGCTACACCTTC
>NA|TRBV30|NA|10|TRBJ1-2
CAIWAGGYTF
TGTGCTATCTGGGCTGGGGGCTACACCTTC
>NA|TRBV7-2|NA|16|TRBJ2-7
CASSSRVSSRSYEQYF
TGTGCCAGCAGCTCCCGAGTCAGTAGCCGATCCTACGAGCAGTACTTC
>NA|TRBV30|TRBD1|19|TRBJ2-2
CAWSVGVYRGLAPGGELFF
TGTGCCTGGAGTGTTGGAGTTTACAGGGGGCTAGCGCCGGGCGGGGAGCTGTTTTTT
>few|TRBV2|NA|18|TRBJ1-5
CASSEGGGLGDSNQPQHF
TGTGCCAGCAGTGAAGGTGGTGGGCTAGGGGATAGCAATCAGCCCCAGCATTTT
>once|TRBV6-5|NA|14|TRBJ1-6
CASSSLQGNSPLHF
TGTGCCAGCAGTTCCCTGCAGGGGAATTCACCCCTCCACTTT
>NA|TRBV11-1|TRBD1|15|TRBJ2-7
CASRRSGTGSHEQYF
TGTGCCAGCAGACGAAGTGGGACAGGGTCCCACGAGCAGTACTTC
>NA|TRBV27|TRBD2|14|TRBJ2-1
CASRRLAGYNEQFF
TGTGCCAGCAGAAGACTAGCGGGGTACAATGAGCAGTTCTTC
>once|TRBV7-2|NA|12|TRBJ2-7
CASSSLGWEQYF
TGTGCCAGCAGCTCTCTCGGCTGGGAGCAGTACTTC
>NA|TRBV9|NA|14|TRBJ2-1
CASSEGSVYNEQFF
TGTGCCAGCAGCGAAGGGAGCGTTTACAATGAGCAGTTCTTC
>NA|TRBV7-2|NA|15|TRBJ2-5
CASRPGATIFETQYF
TGTGCCAGCAGACCCGGGGCCACTATTTTTGAGACCCAGTACTTC
>NA|TRBV19|TRBD1|15|TRBJ2-1
CASSLRTGLYNEQFF
TGTGCCAGTAGTCTGCGGACAGGTCTCTACAATGAGCAGTTCTTC
>NA|TRBV15|NA|13|TRBJ1-1
CATSRETGLEAFF
TGTGCCACCAGCAGAGAAACAGGCCTTGAAGCTTTCTTT
>NA|TRBV7-2|NA|15|TRBJ2-1
CASSPDRRSYNEQFF
TGTGCCAGCAGCCCGGACCGCAGGTCCTACAATGAGCAGTTCTTC
>NA|TRBV5-1|NA|12|TRBJ1-1
CASSLLGTEAFF
TGCGCCAGCAGCTTGTTAGGGACTGAAGCTTTCTTT
>few|TRBV7-2|NA|11|TRBJ2-1
CASSDRYEQFF
TGTGCCAGCAGCGACAGATACGAGCAGTTCTTC
>NA|TRBV14|NA|11|TRBJ2-2
CASSQAGELFF
TGTGCCAGCAGCCAAGCCGGGGAGCTGTTTTTT
>NA|TRBV27|NA|14|TRBJ2-2
CAVGRKPSTGELFF
TGTGCGGTAGGGCGGAAACCGAGCACCGGGGAGCTGTTTTTT
>few|TRBV7-9|TRBD2|17|TRBJ2-6
CASSYGLAGPGANVLTF
TGTGCCAGCAGCTATGGACTAGCGGGACCTGGGGCCAACGTCCTGACTTTC
>once|TRBV6-5|NA|14|TRBJ2-5
CASTLNRGGETQYF
TGTGCCAGCACCCTGAATCGGGGTGGCGAGACCCAGTACTTC
>NA|TRBV7-2|NA|13|TRBJ2-5
CASSLGLQETQYF
TGTGCCAGCAGCTTAGGGCTACAAGAGACCCAGTACTTC
>NA|TRBV7-2|TRBD2|18|TRBJ2-5
CASSLAWGGLAVQETQYF
TGTGCCAGCAGCTTAGCATGGGGGGGACTAGCGGTACAAGAGACCCAGTACTTC
>NA|TRBV12-1|NA|15|TRBJ2-3
CASSSTGQATDTQYF
TGTGCCAGCAGCTCCACGGGACAGGCCACAGATACGCAGTATTTT
>NA|TRBV6-1|NA|18|TRBJ2-4
CASSELLLTGGAKNIQYF
TGTGCCAGCAGTGAACTCCTACTCACCGGCGGGGCCAAAAACATTCAGTACTTC
>NA|TRBV5-1|TRBD2|17|TRBJ2-1
CASSLRPQTSGNNEQFF
TGCGCCAGCAGCCTTCGCCCCCAGACTAGCGGGAACAATGAGCAGTTCTTC
>NA|TRBV5-1|NA|16|TRBJ2-2
CASSFNPLGNTGELFF
TGCGCCAGCAGCTTCAATCCTTTAGGGAACACCGGGGAGCTGTTTTTT
>once|TRBV7-2|NA|15|TRBJ2-7
CASSLRAGRTYEQYF
TGTGCCAGCAGCTTACGGGCGGGAAGAACCTACGAGCAGTACTTC
>NA|TRBV10-3|NA|12|TRBJ2-1
CAISDRRNEQFF
TGTGCCATCAGTGACAGGAGGAATGAGCAGTTCTTC
>NA|TRBV5-8|NA|14|TRBJ1-1
CASEHRGSYTEAFF
TGTGCCAGCGAACACAGAGGATCGTACACTGAAGCTTTCTTT
>NA|TRBV10-1|NA|11|TRBJ2-7
CASRPAAEQYF
TGCGCCAGCAGACCCGCCGCGGAGCAGTACTTC
>NA|TRBV15|TRBD1|19|TRBJ2-1
CATSRDQMVGQGAGNEQFF
TGTGCCACCAGCAGAGATCAGATGGTTGGACAGGGGGCGGGCAATGAGCAGTTCTTC
>NA|TRBV7-7|NA|13|TRBJ2-1
CASSTGTTNEQFF
TGTGCTAGCAGCACCGGGACGACCAATGAGCAGTTCTTC
>NA|TRBV7-9|NA|14|TRBJ1-4
CASSIPGDAEKLFF
TGTGCCAGCAGCATCCCAGGTGATGCTGAAAAACTGTTTTTT
>NA|TRBV15|NA|15|TRBJ2-2
CATSRDPRVTGELFF
TGTGCCACCAGCAGAGACCCCAGGGTCACCGGGGAGCTGTTTTTT
>NA|TRBV28|NA|16|TRBJ2-4
CASSLSGRLLGNIQYF
TGTGCCAGCAGTTTGAGTGGGAGGTTGTTAGGAAACATTCAGTACTTC
>few|TRBV19|NA|11|TRBJ2-7
CASSSPHEQYF
TGTGCCAGTAGTTCCCCGCACGAGCAGTACTTC
>NA|TRBV30|NA|13|TRBJ2-7
CAWTRQADYEQYF
TGTGCCTGGACTAGACAAGCGGACTACGAGCAGTACTTC
>NA|TRBV7-2|NA|16|TRBJ2-4
CASSLMGGVSKNIQYF
TGTGCCAGCAGCTTAATGGGGGGCGTGTCCAAAAACATTCAGTACTTC
>NA|TRBV30|TRBD2|14|TRBJ2-7
CAWRTSGFAYEQYF
TGTGCCTGGAGAACTAGCGGGTTTGCCTACGAGCAGTACTTC
>NA|TRBV5-1|TRBD2|15|TRBJ2-2
CASSFMAGASGELFF
TGCGCCAGCAGCTTTATGGCGGGAGCGTCCGGGGAGCTGTTTTTT
>NA|TRBV7-3|NA|14|TRBJ1-5
CASSSTRDNQPQHF
TGTGCCAGCAGCTCAACGAGAGACAATCAGCCCCAGCATTTT
>NA|TRBV6-5|NA|15|TRBJ2-5
CASSQQSLSQETQYF
TGTGCCAGCAGCCAACAATCCCTTTCACAAGAGACCCAGTACTTC
>NA|TRBV18|NA|15|TRBJ1-1
CASSPKPGFMVEAFF
TGTGCCAGCTCACCGAAGCCAGGGTTTATGGTTGAAGCTTTCTTT
>NA|TRBV4-1|NA|14|TRBJ2-6
CATGISSGANVLTF
TGCGCCACCGGGATTAGCTCTGGGGCCAACGTCCTGACTTTC
>NA|TRBV29-1|TRBD2|14|TRBJ2-3
CSVDRAGGADTQYF
TGCAGCGTTGATAGAGCGGGAGGTGCAGATACGCAGTATTTT
>NA|TRBV10-3|TRBD1|14|TRBJ2-1
CAISAGQGALEQFF
TGTGCCATCAGTGCGGGACAGGGGGCTTTGGAGCAGTTCTTC
>NA|TRBV5-1|NA|15|TRBJ2-2
CASSLASAYTGELFF
TGCGCCAGCAGCTTGGCCTCGGCCTACACCGGGGAGCTGTTTTTT
>NA|TRBV5-4|NA|13|TRBJ2-1
CASSLDSYNEQFF
TGTGCCAGCAGCTTGGACTCCTACAATGAGCAGTTCTTC
>NA|TRBV4-3|NA|15|TRBJ2-7
CASSQDRQTTYEQYF
TGCGCCAGCAGCCAAGATCGACAGACTACCTACGAGCAGTACTTC